This T cell receptor beta chain was identified in a study of T cell clones after liver transplantation. Study summary: Without induction therapy, subjects received standard immunosuppression until 12-24 months post-transplant. Tolerant meant at least one year fully off immunosuppression without liver enzymes above twice normal.

Thawed unstimulated PBMCs were FACS-sorted by CD3, CD4 and CD8 into two populations. For this clone: The antigen remains undetermined.

Trimming removed 3 bases from V and 4 bases from J, with 30 bases in between. The CDR3 runs to 20 residues. Germline values: CDR1 MDHEN, CDR2 SYDVKM. Generated by immunoSEQ multiplex PCR, the TCRdb table keeps only in-frame clones and is missing some. The data hold about 47,000 clones, with about 90% observed a single time. General study points: Conclusions were preliminary, with small, heterogeneous patient groups.

The source material was CD8+ T cells from blood, sampled 12 months after liver transplant. The TCR was taken from a human patient who received a liver transplant. Some T cells here may be from the graft donor. The chain has TRBV28 and TRBJ2-5, with D perhaps matching TRBD2 (6 bases). The CDR3: CASSLPLSGGPTPIPETQYF. The CDR3 DNA follows: TGTGCCAGCAGTTTGCCCCTCTCAGGAGGGCCGACTCCCATACCAGAGACCCAGTACTTC.